One sample yielded the 3 T cell receptor beta chains listed below, sequenced in a study of shared T cell receptors in the human thymus. Sequenced by immunoSEQ multiplex PCR; TCRdb stores in-frame clones only, minus some. Among 700,000 to 750,000 clones listed, roughly 85% were seen once. Separately, the same data were catalogued under a study of human thymus T cells.

The specimen sequenced was thymocytes. Every receptor here comes from a girl under three years old with a congenital heart defect.

V and J are TRBV20-1 and TRBJ2-2; D is uncertain. Germline V gene data show CDR1 as DFQATT and CDR2 as SNEGSKA (reference sequence). The CDR3 is 11 amino acids. Trimming took 0 bases from V and 7 from J, leaving 3 bases between them. This CDR3 reads CSAREYGELFF. Written as DNA, the CDR3 is TGCAGTGCTAGAGAGTACGGGGAGCTGTTTTTT.

The CDR3 sequence: CSVEGRDRGEGTYGYTF. The CDR3 nucleotides are TGCAGCGTTGAAGGGAGGGACAGGGGAGAAGGAACCTATGGCTACACCTTC. This rearrangement joins TRBV29-1 to TRBJ1-2, with 10 bases aligning to TRBD1. Germline V gene lookup returns CDR1 SQVTM and CDR2 ANQGSEA. This CDR3 has 17 amino acids. With V trimmed by 1 base and J by 4 bases, 12 bases remained unmatched.

This clone was counted between two and nine times. The genes are TRBV2 and TRBJ2-3, with 8 bases lining up with TRBD2. This CDR3 has 15 amino acids. Germline CDR1 and CDR2: SNHLY and FYNNEI. V lost 6 bases and J lost 2; bases outside the gene matches: 7. CDR3 sequence: CASRYRTSPTDTQYF. CDR3 in DNA: TGTGCCAGCAGGTACAGGACTAGCCCCACAGATACGCAGTATTTT.